A selection of T cell receptor beta chains follows, all from one sample in a study of cytomegalovirus exposure and HLA in healthy donors. The table came from immunoSEQ multiplex PCR; TCRdb's copy has only in-frame clones and leaves some out. The sample lists a few hundred thousand clones, around 85% occurring once. The sample comprised PBMCs. These receptors were collected from a girl aged 2 to 9 in good health and CMV-seronegative. Both conserved end residues are part of each CDR3.

j_gene: TRBJ1-1; v_gene: TRBV23-1; CDR3aa: CASIRQGEAFF
j_gene: TRBJ1-2; v_gene: TRBV4-1; CDR3aa: CASSQVRVQGSYGYTF
j_gene: TRBJ1-1; v_gene: TRBV5-1; CDR3aa: CASSLLPGQGRLDTEAFF
j_gene: TRBJ1-2; v_gene: TRBV19; CDR3aa: CASSTGKANYGYTF
j_gene: TRBJ2-1; v_gene: TRBV19; CDR3aa: CASKQGGNEQFF
j_gene: TRBJ2-1; v_gene: TRBV15; CDR3aa: CATSRGGRGYYNEQFF
j_gene: TRBJ2-3; v_gene: TRBV5-6; CDR3aa: CASSFWTEDTDTQYF
j_gene: TRBJ1-3; v_gene: TRBV5-1; CDR3aa: CASSLGFRGDSSGNTIYF
j_gene: TRBJ1-1; v_gene: TRBV12-5; CDR3aa: CASGLASQFPPEAFF
j_gene: TRBJ1-1; v_gene: TRBV9; CDR3aa: CASSAGPRDRGNTEAFF
j_gene: TRBJ2-2; v_gene: TRBV19; CDR3aa: CASSHVRRENTGELFF
j_gene: TRBJ1-1; v_gene: TRBV5-4; CDR3aa: CASSLAAGVMNTEAFF
j_gene: TRBJ2-3; v_gene: TRBV10-2; CDR3aa: CASSQGTGAQGDTQYF
j_gene: TRBJ1-4; v_gene: TRBV25-1; CDR3aa: CASSAGDRAFNEKLFF
j_gene: TRBJ1-2; v_gene: TRBV5-1; CDR3aa: CASSFARADYGYTF
j_gene: TRBJ2-2; v_gene: TRBV7-9; CDR3aa: CASSFIPFAGANTGELFF
j_gene: TRBJ2-3; v_gene: TRBV27; CDR3aa: CASESSAGGTQYF
j_gene: TRBJ1-4; v_gene: TRBV5-1; CDR3aa: CASSFSQGRNEKLFF
j_gene: TRBJ1-4; v_gene: TRBV7-9; CDR3aa: CASSRDRVIEKLFF
j_gene: TRBJ2-1; v_gene: TRBV7-8; CDR3aa: CASSLGPSYTEQFF
j_gene: TRBJ2-7; v_gene: TRBV6-1; CDR3aa: CASSEVGGREQYF
j_gene: TRBJ2-2; v_gene: TRBV6-1; CDR3aa: CATFLPGELFF
j_gene: TRBJ1-2; v_gene: TRBV30; CDR3aa: CAWAPTQGRYGYTF
j_gene: TRBJ2-3; v_gene: TRBV5-6; CDR3aa: CASSAMSTDTQYF
j_gene: TRBJ2-5; v_gene: TRBV9; CDR3aa: CASSVSLAGIETQYF